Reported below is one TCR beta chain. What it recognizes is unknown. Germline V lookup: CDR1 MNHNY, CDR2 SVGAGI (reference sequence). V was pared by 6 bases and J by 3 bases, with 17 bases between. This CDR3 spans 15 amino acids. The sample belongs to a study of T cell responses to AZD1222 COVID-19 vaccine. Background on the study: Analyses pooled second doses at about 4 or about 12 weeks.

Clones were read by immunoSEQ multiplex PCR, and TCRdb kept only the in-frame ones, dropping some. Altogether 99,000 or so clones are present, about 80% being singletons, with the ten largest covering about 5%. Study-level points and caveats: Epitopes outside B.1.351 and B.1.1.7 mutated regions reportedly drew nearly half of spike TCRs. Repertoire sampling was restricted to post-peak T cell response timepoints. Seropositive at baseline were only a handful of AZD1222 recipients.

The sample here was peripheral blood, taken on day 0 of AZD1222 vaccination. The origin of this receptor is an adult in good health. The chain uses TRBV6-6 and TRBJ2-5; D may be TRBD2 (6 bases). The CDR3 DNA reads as TGTGCCAGCAGACCCCGGCGGGGCGGGGAAGAGACCCAGTACTTC. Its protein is CASRPRRGGEETQYF.